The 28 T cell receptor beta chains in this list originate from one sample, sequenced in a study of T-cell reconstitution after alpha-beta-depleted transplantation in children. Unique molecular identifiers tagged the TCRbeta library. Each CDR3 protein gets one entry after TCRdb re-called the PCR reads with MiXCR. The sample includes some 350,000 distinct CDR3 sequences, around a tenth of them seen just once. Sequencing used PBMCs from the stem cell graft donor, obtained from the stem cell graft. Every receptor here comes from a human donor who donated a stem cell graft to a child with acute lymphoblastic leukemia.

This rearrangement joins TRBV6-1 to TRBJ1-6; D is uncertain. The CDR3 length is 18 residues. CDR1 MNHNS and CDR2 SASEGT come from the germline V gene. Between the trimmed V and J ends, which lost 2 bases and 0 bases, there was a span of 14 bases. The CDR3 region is CASSERAGASSYNSPLHF. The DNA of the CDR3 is TGTGCCAGCAGTGAAAGGGCCGGAGCAAGCTCCTATAATTCACCCCTCCACTTT.

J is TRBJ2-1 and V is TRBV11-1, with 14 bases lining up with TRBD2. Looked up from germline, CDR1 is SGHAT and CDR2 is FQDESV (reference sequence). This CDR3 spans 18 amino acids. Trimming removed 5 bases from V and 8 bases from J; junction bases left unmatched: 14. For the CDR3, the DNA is TGTGCCAGCAGCACACCAACCGGGACTAGCGGGGGTCGGGATGAGCAGTTCTTC. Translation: CASSTPTGTSGGRDEQFF.

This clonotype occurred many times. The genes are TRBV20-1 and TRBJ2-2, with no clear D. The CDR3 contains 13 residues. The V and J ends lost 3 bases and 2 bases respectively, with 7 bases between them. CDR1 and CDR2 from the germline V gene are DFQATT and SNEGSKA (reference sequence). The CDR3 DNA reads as TGCAGTGCTAGGGACGCAAACACCGGGGAGCTGTTTTTT. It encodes CSARDANTGELFF.

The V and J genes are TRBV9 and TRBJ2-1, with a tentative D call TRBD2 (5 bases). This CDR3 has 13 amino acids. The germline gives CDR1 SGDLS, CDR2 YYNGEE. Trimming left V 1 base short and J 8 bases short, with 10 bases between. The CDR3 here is CASSVRSDYEQFF. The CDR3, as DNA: TGTGCCAGCAGCGTACGTAGCGACTATGAGCAGTTCTTC.

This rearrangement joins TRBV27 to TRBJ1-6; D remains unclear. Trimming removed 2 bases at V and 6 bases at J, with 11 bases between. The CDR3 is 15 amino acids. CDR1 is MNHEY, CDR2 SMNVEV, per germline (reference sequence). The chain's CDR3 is CASSLGRASNSPLHF. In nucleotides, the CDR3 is TGTGCCAGCAGTTTAGGCCGAGCGTCTAATTCACCCCTCCACTTT.

The CDR3 region is CASRTRAEQYF. The DNA of the CDR3 is TGTGCCAGCAGAACTAGGGCCGAGCAGTACTTC. The chain has TRBV7-3 and TRBJ2-7; D is perhaps TRBD2 (5 bases). V was pared by 6 bases and J by 6 bases, with 9 bases between. Per germline, CDR1 SGHTA and CDR2 FQGTGA. CDR3 length: 11 residues. Full variable domain (rest looked up from reference TRBV7-3 and TRBJ2-7): GAGVSQTPSNKVTEKGKYVELRCDPISGHTALYWYRQSLGQGPEFLIYFQGTGAADDSGLPNDRFFAVRPEGSVSTLKIQRTERGDSAVYLCASRTRAEQYFGPGTRLTVT.

The CDR3 region is CASSLWQRDQPQHF. The CDR3 DNA reads as TGTGCCAGCAGTTTATGGCAGAGGGATCAGCCCCAGCATTTT. The rearrangement links TRBV27 to TRBJ1-5; no definite D call. The V gene's germline CDR1 is MNHEY and CDR2 SMNVEV (reference sequence). V lost 1 base and J lost 5, with 9 bases in between. The CDR3 covers 14 residues.

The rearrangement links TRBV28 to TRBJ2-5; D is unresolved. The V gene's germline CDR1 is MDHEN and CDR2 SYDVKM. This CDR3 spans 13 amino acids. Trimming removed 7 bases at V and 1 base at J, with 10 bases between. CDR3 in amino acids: CASTPDLQETQYF. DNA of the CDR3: TGTGCCAGCACCCCCGACCTCCAAGAGACCCAGTACTTC. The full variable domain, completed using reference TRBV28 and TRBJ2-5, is DVKVTQSSRYLVKRTGEKVFLECVQDMDHENMFWYRQDPGLGLRLIYFSYDVKMKEKGDIPEGYSVSREKKERFSLILESASTNQTSMYLCASTPDLQETQYFGPGTRLLVL.

The CDR3 reads CASSPGTWGRDTIYF. In DNA form, the CDR3 reads TGTGCCAGCAGCCCGGGTACCTGGGGAAGGGACACCATATATTTT. The genes are TRBV14 and TRBJ1-3, with D hard to call. Between the trimmed V and J ends, which lost 4 bases and 8 bases, there was a span of 18 bases. CDR1 is SGHDN and CDR2 is FVKESK in the germline V gene. The CDR3 has 15 amino acids.

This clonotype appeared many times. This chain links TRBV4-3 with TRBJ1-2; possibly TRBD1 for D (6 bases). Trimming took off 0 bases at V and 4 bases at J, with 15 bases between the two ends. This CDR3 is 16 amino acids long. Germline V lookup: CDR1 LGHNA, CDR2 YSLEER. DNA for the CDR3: TGCGCCAGCAGCCAAGATGTTGCGGGGGCGGGCTATGGCTACACCTTC. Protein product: CASSQDVAGAGYGYTF.

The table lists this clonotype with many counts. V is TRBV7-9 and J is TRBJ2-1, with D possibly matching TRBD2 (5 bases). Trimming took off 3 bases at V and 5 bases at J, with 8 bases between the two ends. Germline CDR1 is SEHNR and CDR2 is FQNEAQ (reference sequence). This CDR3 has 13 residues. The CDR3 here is CASSFLEDNEQFF. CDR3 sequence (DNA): TGTGCCAGCAGCTTCTTGGAGGACAATGAGCAGTTCTTC. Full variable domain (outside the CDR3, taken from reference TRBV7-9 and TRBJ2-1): DTGVSQNPRHKITKRGQNVTFRCDPISEHNRLYWYRQTLGQGPEFLTYFQNEAQLEKSRLLSDRFSAERPKGSFSTLEIQRTEQGDSAMYLCASSFLEDNEQFFGPGTRLTVL.

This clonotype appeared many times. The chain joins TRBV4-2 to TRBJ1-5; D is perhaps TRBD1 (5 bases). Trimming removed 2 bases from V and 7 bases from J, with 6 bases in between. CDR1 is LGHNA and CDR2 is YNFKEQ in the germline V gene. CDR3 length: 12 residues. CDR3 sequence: CASSQQGQPQHF. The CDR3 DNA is TGTGCCAGCAGCCAACAGGGACAGCCCCAGCATTTT.

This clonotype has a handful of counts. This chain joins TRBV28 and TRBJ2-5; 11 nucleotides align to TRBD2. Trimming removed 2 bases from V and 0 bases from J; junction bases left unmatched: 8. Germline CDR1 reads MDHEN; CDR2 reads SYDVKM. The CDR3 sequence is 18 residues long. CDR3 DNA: TGTGCCAGCAGTTTACGCACTAGCGGGAGCGCCCACCAAGAGACCCAGTACTTC. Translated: CASSLRTSGSAHQETQYF.

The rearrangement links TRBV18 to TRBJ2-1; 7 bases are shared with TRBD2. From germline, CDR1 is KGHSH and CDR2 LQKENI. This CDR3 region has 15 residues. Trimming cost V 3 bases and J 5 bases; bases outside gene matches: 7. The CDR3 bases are TGTGCCAGCTCACCGGGACCGGCGGGGGACAATGAGCAGTTCTTC. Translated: CASSPGPAGDNEQFF.

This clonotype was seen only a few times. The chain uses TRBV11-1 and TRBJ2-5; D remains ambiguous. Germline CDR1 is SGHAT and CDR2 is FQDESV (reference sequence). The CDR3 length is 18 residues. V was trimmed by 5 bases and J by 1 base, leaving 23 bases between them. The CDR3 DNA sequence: TGTGCCAGCAGCGTGGGGTTGCAGGCGGCAGCTTCCCAAGAGACCCAGTACTTC. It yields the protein CASSVGLQAAASQETQYF.

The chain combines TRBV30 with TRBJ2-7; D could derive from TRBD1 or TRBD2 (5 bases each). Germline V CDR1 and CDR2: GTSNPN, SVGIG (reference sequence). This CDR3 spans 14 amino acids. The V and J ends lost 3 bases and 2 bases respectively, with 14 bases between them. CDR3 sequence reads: CAWSRGRGPYEQYF. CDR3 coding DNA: TGTGCCTGGAGCCGGGGACGGGGCCCCTACGAGCAGTACTTC.

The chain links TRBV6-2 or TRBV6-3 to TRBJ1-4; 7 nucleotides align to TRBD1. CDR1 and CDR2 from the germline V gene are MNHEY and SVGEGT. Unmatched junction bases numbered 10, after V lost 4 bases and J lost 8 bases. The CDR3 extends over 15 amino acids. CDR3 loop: CASSSRQGQAEKLFF. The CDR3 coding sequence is TGTGCCAGCAGTTCCCGACAGGGCCAAGCCGAAAAACTGTTTTTT.

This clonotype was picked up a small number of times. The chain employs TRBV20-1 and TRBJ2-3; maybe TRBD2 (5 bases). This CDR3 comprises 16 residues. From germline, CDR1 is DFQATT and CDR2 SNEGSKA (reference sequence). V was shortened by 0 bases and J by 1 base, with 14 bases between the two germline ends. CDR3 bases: TGCAGTGCTAGAGATCGTGGTAGCGCGGGCACAGATACGCAGTATTTT. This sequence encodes CSARDRGSAGTDTQYF.

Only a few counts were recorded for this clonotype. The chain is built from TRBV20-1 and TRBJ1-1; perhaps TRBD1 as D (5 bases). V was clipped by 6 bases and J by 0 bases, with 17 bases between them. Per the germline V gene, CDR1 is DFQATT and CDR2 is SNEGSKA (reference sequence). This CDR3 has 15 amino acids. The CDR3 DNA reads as TGCAGTGCCGATCCTGACAGAGGTCTGAACACTGAAGCTTTCTTT. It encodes CSADPDRGLNTEAFF.

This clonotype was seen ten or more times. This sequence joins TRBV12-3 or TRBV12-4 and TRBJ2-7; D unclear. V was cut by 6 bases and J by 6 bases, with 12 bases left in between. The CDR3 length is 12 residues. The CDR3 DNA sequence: TGTGCCAGCAGCCCGGCGGCATTCGAGCAGTACTTC. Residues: CASSPAAFEQYF.

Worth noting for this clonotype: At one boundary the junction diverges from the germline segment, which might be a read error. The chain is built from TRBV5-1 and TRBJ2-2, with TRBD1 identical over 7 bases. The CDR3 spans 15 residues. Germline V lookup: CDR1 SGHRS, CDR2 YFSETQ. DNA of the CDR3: TGCGCCAGCAGCTTGGCACAGGGGAACGCCGGGGAGCTGTTTTTT. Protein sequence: CASSLAQGNAGELFF.

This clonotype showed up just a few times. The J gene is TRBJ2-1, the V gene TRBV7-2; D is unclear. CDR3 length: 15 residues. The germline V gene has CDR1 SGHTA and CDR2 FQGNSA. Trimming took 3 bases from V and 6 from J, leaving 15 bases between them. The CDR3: CASSFRTPMVNEQFF. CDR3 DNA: TGTGCCAGCAGCTTTCGGACGCCCATGGTCAATGAGCAGTTCTTC.

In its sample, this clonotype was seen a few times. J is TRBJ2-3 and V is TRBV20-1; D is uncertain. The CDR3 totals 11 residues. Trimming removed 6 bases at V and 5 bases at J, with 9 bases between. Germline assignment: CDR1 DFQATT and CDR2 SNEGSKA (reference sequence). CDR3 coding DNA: TGCAGTGCCCGTTTCGGAGATACGCAGTATTTT. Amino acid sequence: CSARFGDTQYF.

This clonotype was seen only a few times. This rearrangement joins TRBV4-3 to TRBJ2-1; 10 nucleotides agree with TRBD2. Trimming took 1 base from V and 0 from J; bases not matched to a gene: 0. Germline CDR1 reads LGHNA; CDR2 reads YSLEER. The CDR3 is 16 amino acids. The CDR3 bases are TGCGCCAGCAGCCAAGGACTAGCGGGCTCCTACAATGAGCAGTTCTTC. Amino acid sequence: CASSQGLAGSYNEQFF.

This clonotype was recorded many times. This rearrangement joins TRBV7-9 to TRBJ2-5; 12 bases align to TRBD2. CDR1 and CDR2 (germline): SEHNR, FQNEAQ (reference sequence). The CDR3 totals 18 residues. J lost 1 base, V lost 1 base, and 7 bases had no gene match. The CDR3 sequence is CASSLGSGLAGIQETQYF. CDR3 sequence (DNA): TGTGCCAGCAGCTTAGGGTCCGGACTAGCGGGGATCCAAGAGACCCAGTACTTC.

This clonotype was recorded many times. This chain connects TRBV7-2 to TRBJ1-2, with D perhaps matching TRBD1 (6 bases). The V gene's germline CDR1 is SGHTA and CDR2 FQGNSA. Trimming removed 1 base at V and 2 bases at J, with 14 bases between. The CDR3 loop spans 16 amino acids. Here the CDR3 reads CASSLGPRQGNYGYTF. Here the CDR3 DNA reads TGTGCCAGCAGCTTAGGGCCCCGCCAGGGGAACTATGGCTACACCTTC.

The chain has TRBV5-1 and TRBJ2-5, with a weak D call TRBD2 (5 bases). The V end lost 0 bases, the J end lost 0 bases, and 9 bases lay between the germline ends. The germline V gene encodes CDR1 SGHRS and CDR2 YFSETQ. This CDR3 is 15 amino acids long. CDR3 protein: CASSLGVGDQETQYF. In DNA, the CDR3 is TGCGCCAGCAGCTTGGGAGTCGGGGACCAAGAGACCCAGTACTTC.

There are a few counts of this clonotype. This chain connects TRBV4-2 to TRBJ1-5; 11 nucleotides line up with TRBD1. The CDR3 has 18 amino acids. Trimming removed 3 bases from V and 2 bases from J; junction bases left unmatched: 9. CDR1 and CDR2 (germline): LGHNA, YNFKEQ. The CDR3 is CASSQAGQGGTGNQPQHF. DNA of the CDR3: TGTGCCAGCAGCCAGGCGGGACAGGGGGGGACGGGCAATCAGCCCCAGCATTTT.